Listed below are T cell receptor beta chains from one sample, sequenced in a study of blood T cells in healthy people across ages. MiXCR was run by TCRdb on the 5' RACE reads, yielding one entry per CDR3 protein. The sample shows 730,000 or so distinct CDR3 sequences, about 40% of them seen only once. Sequencing input: blood. The receptors were sampled from a woman aged 55-70 years in good health. Both conserved end residues are part of each CDR3. Each record gives: D gene, clone size, J gene, V gene, CDR3 protein, CDR3 DNA. The D gene is left open where the match is weak. Only some rows state a clone size, as once, few, many or a class for expanded clones.

d_gene: TRBD1; abundance: many; j_gene: TRBJ1-2; v_gene: TRBV12-3/TRBV12-4; CDR3aa: CASRRTGDYGYTF; CDR3nt: TGTGCCAGCAGACGGACAGGAGACTATGGCTACACCTTC
d_gene: -; abundance: -; j_gene: TRBJ2-3; v_gene: TRBV27; CDR3aa: CANSLAGADTQYF; CDR3nt: TGTGCCAACAGTTTGGCCGGGGCGGATACGCAGTATTTT
d_gene: -; abundance: -; j_gene: TRBJ2-7; v_gene: TRBV27; CDR3aa: CASKFGRSSYEQYF; CDR3nt: TGTGCCAGCAAGTTCGGCAGGAGCTCCTACGAGCAGTACTTC
d_gene: -; abundance: few; j_gene: TRBJ1-4; v_gene: TRBV20-1; CDR3aa: CSVAHLPRGKLFF; CDR3nt: TGCAGTGTGGCCCATCTCCCCCGTGGAAAACTGTTTTTT
d_gene: -; abundance: few; j_gene: TRBJ2-5; v_gene: TRBV2; CDR3aa: CASSEGQVGLETQYF; CDR3nt: TGTGCCAGCAGTGAAGGGCAGGTTGGTTTGGAGACCCAGTACTTC
d_gene: -; abundance: -; j_gene: TRBJ2-7; v_gene: TRBV12-3/TRBV12-4; CDR3aa: CASIFSLGRSYEQYF; CDR3nt: TGTGCCAGCATTTTTAGTCTGGGGAGGTCCTACGAGCAGTACTTC
d_gene: TRBD1; abundance: -; j_gene: TRBJ1-1; v_gene: TRBV20-1; CDR3aa: CSAPGQDDEAFF; CDR3nt: TGCAGTGCCCCAGGACAGGACGATGAAGCTTTCTTT
d_gene: TRBD1; abundance: -; j_gene: TRBJ1-2; v_gene: TRBV29-1; CDR3aa: CSVEPTAGTGGYTF; CDR3nt: TGCAGCGTTGAGCCTACTGCCGGGACAGGGGGCTACACCTTC
d_gene: -; abundance: -; j_gene: TRBJ2-1; v_gene: TRBV20-1; CDR3aa: CSASRLAWIYYNEQFF; CDR3nt: TGCAGTGCTAGTCGGTTAGCTTGGATTTACTACAATGAGCAGTTCTTC
d_gene: -; abundance: -; j_gene: TRBJ1-5; v_gene: TRBV27; CDR3aa: CASSTRRDHGSNQPQHF; CDR3nt: TGTGCCAGCAGTACACGCCGGGACCATGGATCCAATCAGCCCCAGCATTTT
d_gene: TRBD2; abundance: few; j_gene: TRBJ2-7; v_gene: TRBV7-9; CDR3aa: CASREYGTSGSINEQYF; CDR3nt: TGTGCCAGCAGGGAGTATGGGACTAGCGGGAGCATTAATGAGCAGTACTTC
d_gene: -; abundance: few; j_gene: TRBJ1-1; v_gene: TRBV2; CDR3aa: CASSKGRTEAFF; CDR3nt: TGTGCCAGCAGTAAGGGGCGTACTGAAGCTTTCTTT
d_gene: TRBD2; abundance: -; j_gene: TRBJ2-7; v_gene: TRBV7-9; CDR3aa: CASSFGGGYYEQYF; CDR3nt: TGTGCCAGCAGCTTCGGCGGGGGTTACTACGAGCAGTACTTC
d_gene: -; abundance: -; j_gene: TRBJ2-1; v_gene: TRBV20-1; CDR3aa: CSARPRDSSYNEQFF; CDR3nt: TGCAGTGCTAGACCACGGGATAGCTCCTACAATGAGCAGTTCTTC